The table lists the clone carrying this T cell receptor (beta chain) with a few counts. Its antigen is currently unknown. Each patient was aged 18 to 65 and had newly diagnosed hyperthyroidism of under 2 months' duration. Patients having uncontrolled infection, another autoimmune disease, pregnancy or lactation were not included. Regions amplified from RNA transcripts were the TCR beta CDR3 regions. First-round RT-PCR with HTBI primers amplified the TCR CDR3 region. TCRdb ran MiXCR on the multiplex PCR reads and lists one entry per CDR3 protein. The table has around 700,000 distinct CDR3 sequences, 18% seen once. Per the germline V gene, CDR1 is SGHRS and CDR2 is YFSETQ. Trimming stripped 4 bases from V and 4 bases from J, with 11 bases between. The CDR3 spans 13 residues. The data were obtained in a study of T cells in Graves' hyperthyroidism and ophthalmopathy. Overall study context: At initial diagnosis, before any treatment had begun, peripheral blood was obtained.

Study-wide results and caveats: Among clonotypes expanded in thyroid above 0.001, most were also found in blood.

Sequenced input: blood. The sequence derives from a woman in her forties or fifties with Graves' hyperthyroidism that later progressed to Graves' ophthalmopathy. The genes are TRBV5-1 and TRBJ1-2; D call uncertain. CDR3 bases: TGCGCCAGCAGCCGGGATTCAGTCTATGGCTACACCTTC. Its translation: CASSRDSVYGYTF.